A selection of T cell receptor beta chains follows, all from one sample in a study of CD8+ T cells in alopecia areata. Here immunoSEQ multiplex PCR was the method, and the copy in TCRdb shows in-frame clones only, minus some. The sample shows 100,000 to 150,000 clones, 49% of them seen only once. The sequencing used CD8+ T cells sorted from blood, collected at week 0. The receptors shown here come from a human donor with alopecia areata. The CDR3 runs from the conserved cysteine through the conserved F or W. The D gene is left open where the match is weak. Not every row has a clone size; where given, it reads once, few, many or a size class.

abundance: NA; j_gene: TRBJ1-3; v_gene: TRBV30; d_gene: NA; CDR3aa: CAWETGTESSGNTIYF; CDR3nt: TGTGCCTGGGAGACAGGAACGGAGAGTTCTGGAAACACCATATATTTT
abundance: few; j_gene: TRBJ2-7; v_gene: TRBV29-1; d_gene: TRBD1; CDR3aa: CSVMTGANYEQYF; CDR3nt: TGCAGCGTAATGACAGGGGCGAACTACGAGCAGTACTTC
abundance: NA; j_gene: TRBJ2-7; v_gene: TRBV27; d_gene: NA; CDR3aa: CASSSLPGDEQYF; CDR3nt: TGTGCCAGCAGTTCCCTCCCGGGGGACGAGCAGTACTTC
abundance: NA; j_gene: TRBJ2-2; v_gene: TRBV9; d_gene: TRBD2; CDR3aa: CASSPRGGGTGELFF; CDR3nt: TGTGCCAGCAGCCCCCGGGGCGGGGGGACCGGGGAGCTGTTTTTT
abundance: few; j_gene: TRBJ2-1; v_gene: TRBV13; d_gene: NA; CDR3aa: CASSTRRDRTNGEQFF; CDR3nt: TGTGCCAGCAGCACTAGACGCGACAGGACCAACGGTGAGCAGTTCTTC
abundance: NA; j_gene: TRBJ2-5; v_gene: TRBV29-1; d_gene: TRBD2; CDR3aa: CSVEMLAGGVETQYF; CDR3nt: TGCAGCGTTGAAATGCTAGCGGGGGGTGTAGAGACCCAGTACTTC
abundance: once; j_gene: TRBJ2-7; v_gene: TRBV2; d_gene: NA; CDR3aa: CASSEPPVDRDEQYF; CDR3nt: TGTGCCAGCAGTGAACCCCCCGTGGATCGGGACGAGCAGTACTTC
abundance: few; j_gene: TRBJ2-1; v_gene: TRBV18; d_gene: NA; CDR3aa: CASSPGLLNYNEQFF; CDR3nt: TGTGCCAGCTCACCAGGTCTACTCAACTACAATGAGCAGTTCTTC
abundance: few; j_gene: TRBJ2-2; v_gene: TRBV11-2; d_gene: NA; CDR3aa: CASTDTGELFF; CDR3nt: TGTGCCAGCACCGACACCGGGGAGCTGTTTTTT
abundance: once; j_gene: TRBJ1-5; v_gene: TRBV6-5; d_gene: NA; CDR3aa: CASSLGGFSNQPQHF; CDR3nt: TGTGCCAGCAGTTTGGGGGGCTTCAGCAATCAGCCCCAGCATTTT
abundance: few; j_gene: TRBJ2-2; v_gene: TRBV7-8; d_gene: NA; CDR3aa: CASSPRGADGELFF; CDR3nt: TGTGCCAGCAGCCCTCGGGGGGCCGACGGGGAGCTGTTTTTT
abundance: NA; j_gene: TRBJ2-2; v_gene: TRBV9; d_gene: NA; CDR3aa: CASSVGGAELFF; CDR3nt: TGTGCCAGCAGCGTAGGGGGGGCGGAGCTGTTTTTT
abundance: NA; j_gene: TRBJ2-7; v_gene: TRBV4-3; d_gene: TRBD1; CDR3aa: CASSPIVNVGTGETYEQYF; CDR3nt: TGCGCCAGCAGCCCGATAGTAAACGTCGGGACAGGGGAAACCTACGAGCAGTACTTC
abundance: NA; j_gene: TRBJ2-5; v_gene: TRBV10-3; d_gene: TRBD1; CDR3aa: CAISTGQGEETQYF; CDR3nt: TGTGCCATCAGTACGGGACAGGGGGAAGAGACCCAGTACTTC
abundance: NA; j_gene: TRBJ2-7; v_gene: TRBV27; d_gene: NA; CDR3aa: CASSLDRSPYEQYF; CDR3nt: TGTGCCAGCAGCCTAGACAGGTCCCCCTACGAGCAGTACTTC
abundance: NA; j_gene: TRBJ2-7; v_gene: TRBV30; d_gene: NA; CDR3aa: CAWDNLRSYEQYF; CDR3nt: TGTGCCTGGGATAACCTACGATCCTACGAGCAGTACTTC
abundance: NA; j_gene: TRBJ2-7; v_gene: TRBV4-1; d_gene: TRBD1; CDR3aa: CASSQDKTGASYEQYF; CDR3nt: TGCGCCAGCAGCCAAGATAAGACAGGGGCCTCCTACGAGCAGTACTTC
abundance: NA; j_gene: TRBJ2-5; v_gene: TRBV4-2; d_gene: NA; CDR3aa: CASSQGTQETQYF; CDR3nt: TGTGCCAGCAGCCAAGGGACCCAAGAGACCCAGTACTTC
abundance: few; j_gene: TRBJ1-1; v_gene: TRBV30; d_gene: NA; CDR3aa: CAWSVLDTEAFF; CDR3nt: TGTGCCTGGAGTGTATTGGACACTGAAGCTTTCTTT
abundance: few; j_gene: TRBJ1-1; v_gene: TRBV18; d_gene: TRBD1; CDR3aa: CASRHRTGVNTEAFF; CDR3nt: TGTGCCAGCAGACATAGGACAGGGGTGAACACTGAAGCTTTCTTT
abundance: once; j_gene: TRBJ1-1; v_gene: TRBV4-1; d_gene: NA; CDR3aa: CASSQGTGGNTEAFF; CDR3nt: TGCGCCAGCAGCCAAGGGACGGGGGGGAACACTGAAGCTTTCTTT
abundance: NA; j_gene: TRBJ2-1; v_gene: TRBV15; d_gene: NA; CDR3aa: CATSRDFGTNNEQFF; CDR3nt: TGTGCCACCAGCAGAGATTTTGGGACCAACAATGAGCAGTTCTTC
abundance: few; j_gene: TRBJ2-3; v_gene: TRBV7-2; d_gene: NA; CDR3aa: CASSLGGANTQYF; CDR3nt: TGTGCCAGCAGCTTAGGGGGGGCTAATACGCAGTATTTT
abundance: NA; j_gene: TRBJ2-5; v_gene: TRBV15; d_gene: NA; CDR3aa: CATSRVETQYF; CDR3nt: TGTGCCACCAGCAGAGTTGAGACCCAGTACTTC
abundance: NA; j_gene: TRBJ2-7; v_gene: TRBV5-1; d_gene: TRBD1; CDR3aa: CASSLHTGGSYEQYF; CDR3nt: TGCGCCAGCAGCTTACACACAGGGGGCTCCTACGAGCAGTACTTC
abundance: NA; j_gene: TRBJ1-2; v_gene: TRBV27; d_gene: NA; CDR3aa: CASMTYRAGGYTF; CDR3nt: TGTGCCAGCATGACGTACAGGGCTGGAGGCTACACCTTC
abundance: NA; j_gene: TRBJ2-7; v_gene: TRBV5-1; d_gene: TRBD1; CDR3aa: CASSLERTGWTYEQYF; CDR3nt: TGCGCCAGCAGCCTGGAGAGGACAGGGTGGACCTACGAGCAGTACTTC
abundance: few; j_gene: TRBJ2-5; v_gene: TRBV7-2; d_gene: TRBD2; CDR3aa: CASSTLAGQETQYF; CDR3nt: TGTGCCAGCAGCACCCTAGCGGGGCAAGAGACCCAGTACTTC
abundance: NA; j_gene: TRBJ2-3; v_gene: TRBV6-5; d_gene: NA; CDR3aa: CASSFSTEADTQYF; CDR3nt: TGTGCCAGCAGTTTCTCCACGGAGGCAGATACGCAGTATTTT
abundance: NA; j_gene: TRBJ1-2; v_gene: TRBV9; d_gene: TRBD1; CDR3aa: CASSPAGTEYYGYTF; CDR3nt: TGTGCCAGCAGCCCAGCCGGGACAGAATACTATGGCTACACCTTC
abundance: few; j_gene: TRBJ2-1; v_gene: TRBV29-1; d_gene: TRBD1; CDR3aa: CSVEDLVGDRVWEQFF; CDR3nt: TGCAGCGTTGAAGATCTAGTAGGGGACAGGGTATGGGAGCAGTTCTTC
abundance: NA; j_gene: TRBJ1-1; v_gene: TRBV27; d_gene: NA; CDR3aa: CASSPRTGYTEAFF; CDR3nt: TGTGCCAGCAGTCCCCGAACAGGGTACACTGAAGCTTTCTTT
abundance: NA; j_gene: TRBJ1-1; v_gene: TRBV6-5; d_gene: NA; CDR3aa: CASGPGHTEAFF; CDR3nt: TGTGCCAGCGGCCCAGGGCACACTGAAGCTTTCTTT
abundance: NA; j_gene: TRBJ2-5; v_gene: TRBV30; d_gene: NA; CDR3aa: CAWKRERTQYF; CDR3nt: TGTGCCTGGAAAAGGGAGAGGACCCAGTACTTC
abundance: NA; j_gene: TRBJ2-3; v_gene: TRBV6-1; d_gene: NA; CDR3aa: CASSDSVGSTDTQYF; CDR3nt: TGTGCCAGCAGTGACTCAGTCGGTAGCACAGATACGCAGTATTTT
abundance: NA; j_gene: TRBJ1-1; v_gene: TRBV6-5; d_gene: NA; CDR3aa: CASSVMASTEAFF; CDR3nt: TGTGCCAGCAGTGTTATGGCGAGCACTGAAGCTTTCTTT
abundance: NA; j_gene: TRBJ1-5; v_gene: TRBV27; d_gene: NA; CDR3aa: CASSFDYSNQPQHF; CDR3nt: TGTGCCAGCAGTTTTGATTATAGCAATCAGCCCCAGCATTTT
abundance: NA; j_gene: TRBJ2-3; v_gene: TRBV5-1; d_gene: TRBD2; CDR3aa: CASSLWSSGTDTQYF; CDR3nt: TGCGCCAGCAGCTTGTGGTCTAGCGGTACAGATACGCAGTATTTT
abundance: NA; j_gene: TRBJ1-2; v_gene: TRBV6-5; d_gene: NA; CDR3aa: CASSSSREADGYTF; CDR3nt: TGTGCCAGCAGTTCATCCAGGGAGGCAGATGGCTACACCTTC
abundance: NA; j_gene: TRBJ2-3; v_gene: TRBV2; d_gene: TRBD2; CDR3aa: CASSEEGEMTWTSGGTSTDTQYF; CDR3nt: TGTGCCAGCAGTGAAGAGGGGGAAATGACCTGGACTAGCGGGGGGACAAGCACAGATACGCAGTATTTT
abundance: few; j_gene: TRBJ1-5; v_gene: TRBV13; d_gene: NA; CDR3aa: CASSFGSSGGQPQHF; CDR3nt: TGTGCCAGCAGCTTCGGGTCCTCGGGCGGTCAGCCCCAGCATTTT
abundance: NA; j_gene: TRBJ2-3; v_gene: TRBV6-5; d_gene: NA; CDR3aa: CATHEERAADTQYF; CDR3nt: TGTGCCACCCATGAAGAGAGGGCGGCAGATACGCAGTATTTT
abundance: NA; j_gene: TRBJ2-6; v_gene: TRBV30; d_gene: NA; CDR3aa: CAWSYIPAASGANVLTF; CDR3nt: TGTGCCTGGAGTTACATCCCCGCGGCATCTGGGGCCAACGTCCTGACTTTC
abundance: NA; j_gene: TRBJ2-2; v_gene: TRBV6-5; d_gene: NA; CDR3aa: CASSYSQGAGELFF; CDR3nt: TGTGCCAGCAGTTACTCGCAAGGGGCCGGGGAGCTGTTTTTT
abundance: once; j_gene: TRBJ2-7; v_gene: TRBV15; d_gene: TRBD2; CDR3aa: CATSPTGGSYEQYF; CDR3nt: TGTGCCACCAGCCCGACGGGGGGATCCTACGAGCAGTACTTC
abundance: NA; j_gene: TRBJ1-1; v_gene: TRBV7-9; d_gene: TRBD1; CDR3aa: CASSPGGDRGYTEAFF; CDR3nt: TGTGCCAGCAGCCCCGGCGGTGACAGGGGTTACACTGAAGCTTTCTTT
abundance: NA; j_gene: TRBJ1-2; v_gene: TRBV4-1; d_gene: NA; CDR3aa: CASSQGSRDGYTF; CDR3nt: TGCGCCAGCAGCCAAGGAAGTCGGGATGGCTACACCTTC
abundance: medium-sized; j_gene: TRBJ2-7; v_gene: TRBV6-5; d_gene: NA; CDR3aa: CASSYATGRYEQYF; CDR3nt: TGTGCCAGCAGTTACGCGACAGGCCGTTACGAGCAGTACTTC
abundance: few; j_gene: TRBJ2-7; v_gene: TRBV4-1; d_gene: NA; CDR3aa: CASSQGQGSSYEQYF; CDR3nt: TGCGCCAGCAGCCAAGGTCAGGGAAGCTCCTACGAGCAGTACTTC
abundance: few; j_gene: TRBJ2-7; v_gene: TRBV13; d_gene: NA; CDR3aa: CASSSSDEQYF; CDR3nt: TGTGCCAGCAGCTCATCAGACGAGCAGTACTTC
abundance: NA; j_gene: TRBJ1-5; v_gene: TRBV7-8; d_gene: NA; CDR3aa: CASSLEGAGVNQPQHF; CDR3nt: TGTGCCAGCAGCTTAGAAGGGGCCGGAGTCAATCAGCCCCAGCATTTT
abundance: NA; j_gene: TRBJ2-3; v_gene: TRBV27; d_gene: NA; CDR3aa: CASSLRFSGSSTDTQYF; CDR3nt: TGTGCCAGCAGTTTAAGATTCTCAGGGTCTAGCACAGATACGCAGTATTTT
abundance: NA; j_gene: TRBJ1-6; v_gene: TRBV6-5; d_gene: NA; CDR3aa: CASSLGGANSPLHF; CDR3nt: TGTGCCAGCAGTCTAGGGGGGGCTAATTCACCCCTCCACTTT
abundance: NA; j_gene: TRBJ2-6; v_gene: TRBV30; d_gene: NA; CDR3aa: CAWSVAAGSGANVLTF; CDR3nt: TGTGCCTGGAGTGTCGCTGCTGGATCTGGGGCCAACGTCCTGACTTTC